This T cell receptor beta chain is drawn from a study of cytomegalovirus exposure and HLA in healthy donors. For the study at large: It was reported in a later analysis that the 120 validation repertoires used the same platform as the roughly 640 first-cohort repertoires. Overall study results and limits: A classifier reportedly called cytomegalovirus status with high sensitivity and specificity. The authors listed 164 TCR beta chains as cytomegalovirus-associated.

Profiling relied on immunoSEQ multiplex PCR, and the TCRdb table lists in-frame clones only, not all of them. The repertoire holds fewer than 85,000 clones, with about 95% as singletons. It was the roughly 120-subject validation cohort, separate from the roughly 700-subject first cohort, to which the donors belonged. This clone was recorded only once. The antigen is unknown. The germline V gene has CDR1 PRHDT and CDR2 FYEKMQ (reference sequence). Losses at the gene ends were 1 base for V and 4 bases for J; bases not matched to a gene: 11. The CDR3 sequence is 18 residues long. The gene calls are TRBV13 and TRBJ2-2; TRBD1 matches 8 bases. This TCR came from a woman aged 18 to 35 in good health and CMV-seronegative. Sequences were obtained from PBMCs. The CDR3 loop is CASSLETWQGAPTGELFF. CDR3 nucleotides: TGTGCCAGCAGCTTAGAGACCTGGCAGGGGGCGCCCACCGGGGAGCTGTTTTTT.